Shown below are 21 T cell receptor beta chains from a single sample sequenced in a study of a mutant IDH1 vaccine in newly diagnosed glioma. The time point here: week 47, end of study. The content of each vaccine dose was 300 ug of mutant IDH1 20-mer peptide, and topical imiquimod accompanied it. The protocol was immunoSEQ multiplex PCR, while the TCRdb copy is restricted to in-frame clones and leaves out a portion. Among 60,000 to 65,000 clones listed, around 83% were seen once. These receptors have no identified antigens. The source material was PBMCs, sampled from a glioma patient whose treatment included an IDH1 peptide vaccine. These receptors were collected from a man under 40 with glioma.

V and J are TRBV7-8 and TRBJ1-2; TRBD1 might be the D (5 bases). V was cut by 1 base and J by 3 bases, with 6 bases left in between. The CDR3 spans 13 residues. Germline V CDR1 and CDR2: SGHVS, FQNEAQ. The CDR3 reads CASSLGGDYGYTF. The CDR3 DNA reads TGTGCCAGCAGCTTAGGGGGCGACTATGGCTACACCTTC.

The chain couples TRBV6-1 to TRBJ2-7, with TRBD1 identical over 10 bases. The CDR3 spans 14 residues. CDR1 is MNHNS, CDR2 SASEGT, per germline. The V and J ends lost 1 base and 7 bases, in that order; junction bases with no gene match: 4. In DNA form, the CDR3 reads TGTGCCAGCAGTGAAGGACAGGGGGCGGAGGAGCAGTACTTC. Its protein is CASSEGQGAEEQYF.

This clone was counted a few times. The rearrangement joins TRBV19 to TRBJ2-3; a weak D match, TRBD1 (5 bases). Germline assignment: CDR1 LNHDA and CDR2 SQIVND (reference sequence). The V end was cut by 4 bases, the J end by 7 bases, with 9 bases between. CDR3 length: 12 residues. The CDR3 DNA is TGTGCCAGTAGTACCCGACAGAATACGCAGTATTTT. Translated, it gives CASSTRQNTQYF.

This clone has only a few counts. The chain has TRBV6-5 and TRBJ1-1; TRBD1 aligns across 8 bases. Germline V gives CDR1 MNHEY, CDR2 SVGAGI. V lost 6 bases, J lost 1 base, and 4 bases stayed unmatched. CDR3 size: 14 residues. The DNA of the CDR3 is TGTGCCAGCAGGAGGACAGGGAAGAACACTGAAGCTTTCTTT. Amino acid sequence: CASRRTGKNTEAFF.

The gene calls are TRBV2 and TRBJ2-5, with 7 bases fitting TRBD1. CDR3 length equals 14 residues. The germline CDR1 and CDR2 sequences are SNHLY and FYNNEI. J was trimmed by 2 bases and V by 6 bases; bases with no gene match: 6. CDR3 bases: TGTGCCAGCAGAAAGGGACAGATACAAGAGACCCAGTACTTC. The encoded protein is CASRKGQIQETQYF. Full variable domain (outside the CDR3, taken from reference TRBV2 and TRBJ2-5): EPEVTQTPSHQVTQMGQEVILRCVPISNHLYFYWYRQILGQKVEFLVSFYNNEISEKSEIFDDQFSVERPDGSNFTLKIRSTKLEDSAMYFCASRKGQIQETQYFGPGTRLLVL.

This clone was counted once. CDR3 sequence: CASTGDRGQRGELFF. In DNA, the CDR3 is TGTGCCAGCACGGGAGACAGGGGGCAACGCGGGGAGCTGTTTTTT. V gene TRBV4-2 combines with J gene TRBJ2-2, with 10 bases lining up with TRBD1. After removal of 7 bases from V and 7 bases from J, the junction contained 9 bases not matched to a gene. The germline gives CDR1 LGHNA, CDR2 YNFKEQ. The CDR3 is 15 residues long.

This clone came up a few times. The chain joins TRBV18 to TRBJ1-2; D call uncertain. Germline V gene sequence: CDR1 KGHSH, CDR2 LQKENI. The CDR3 contains 11 residues. V was cut by 8 bases and J by 5 bases, with 9 bases left in between. CDR3 loop: CASTHGYGYTF. CDR3 coding DNA: TGTGCCAGCACACACGGTTATGGCTACACCTTC.

This CDR3 reads CASSLKETQYF. The CDR3 bases are TGTGCCAGCAGCCTCAAGGAGACCCAGTACTTC. This chain connects TRBV7-9 to TRBJ2-5; no firm D call. The CDR3 runs to 11 residues. Trimming removed 5 bases from V and 5 bases from J, with 6 bases in between. The germline gives CDR1 SEHNR, CDR2 FQNEAQ (reference sequence). Drawing the rest from reference TRBV7-9 and TRBJ2-5, the complete variable domain is DTGVSQNPRHKITKRGQNVTFRCDPISEHNRLYWYRQTLGQGPEFLTYFQNEAQLEKSRLLSDRFSAERPKGSFSTLEIQRTEQGDSAMYLCASSLKETQYFGPGTRLLVL.

The V call is TRBV7-8, the J call TRBJ1-2, with D possibly TRBD1 on 6 matching bases. The CDR3 totals 13 residues. The V gene's germline CDR1 is SGHVS and CDR2 FQNEAQ. V was pared by 1 base and J by 3 bases, with 6 bases between. Written as DNA, the CDR3 is TGTGCCAGCAGCTTAGGGACAGACTATGGCTACACCTTC. Protein: CASSLGTDYGYTF.

V gene TRBV28 combines with J gene TRBJ1-5, with D tentatively TRBD1 (6 bases). CDR3 length equals 15 residues. CDR1 is MDHEN, CDR2 SYDVKM, per germline. Trimming took 2 bases from V and 2 from J, leaving 10 bases between them. CDR3 bases: TGTGCCAGCAGTTTAGTGGGGGCCCGCAATCAGCCCCAGCATTTT. Protein product: CASSLVGARNQPQHF.

The gene calls are TRBV5-8 and TRBJ1-5; 9 bases fit TRBD1. Germline CDR1 is SGHTS and CDR2 is YDEGEE. The CDR3 spans 15 residues. J lost 6 bases, V lost 2 bases, and 6 bases had no gene match. The CDR3 protein is CASSLRQGGFQPQHF. The DNA for the CDR3 is TGTGCCAGCAGCTTAAGACAGGGGGGATTTCAGCCCCAGCATTTT.

This clone is a singleton in its sample. The chain links TRBV6-6 to TRBJ1-5; possible D gene TRBD1, 6 bases. Germline loops: CDR1 MNHNY, CDR2 SVGAGI (reference sequence). CDR3 length: 14 residues. V was clipped by 2 bases and J by 5 bases, with 10 bases between them. The DNA for the CDR3 is TGTGCCAGCAGTTACGACAGGAGATATCAGCCCCAGCATTTT. The encoded protein is CASSYDRRYQPQHF.

The CDR3 DNA sequence: TGCGCCAGCAGCCAGCTACAGGGGATTGACTATGGCTACACCTTC. Translated, it gives CASSQLQGIDYGYTF. This chain joins TRBV4-1 and TRBJ1-2; 7 positions agree with TRBD1. After removal of 3 bases from V and 3 bases from J, the junction contained 7 bases not matched to a gene. CDR3 size: 15 residues. Germline V gene data show CDR1 as MGHRA and CDR2 as YSYEKL.

The rearrangement uses TRBV29-1 and TRBJ2-7, with TRBD1 matching over 8 bases. J gave up 3 bases and V 2 bases, and 6 bases lay outside the gene matches. Germline loops: CDR1 SQVTM, CDR2 ANQGSEA. CDR3 length: 14 residues. CDR3 protein: CSVELTGALYEQYF. In DNA, the CDR3 is TGCAGCGTTGAATTGACAGGGGCACTCTACGAGCAGTACTTC.

The chain uses TRBV15 and TRBJ1-1; perhaps TRBD1 as D (5 bases). This CDR3 has 16 residues. Per the germline V gene, CDR1 is LNHNV and CDR2 is YYDKDF (reference sequence). The V gene lost 3 bases and the J gene lost 4 bases, with 18 bases spanning the gap. Written as DNA, the CDR3 is TGTGCCACCAGCAGGGCGTATGTGGGGCTGGGCACTGAAGCTTTCTTT. Translating it yields CATSRAYVGLGTEAFF.

The chain carries TRBV4-2 and TRBJ2-3; TRBD2 is a possible D gene (6 bases). Looked up from germline, CDR1 is LGHNA and CDR2 is YNFKEQ. CDR3 length: 14 residues. The germline V and J ends were trimmed by 4 bases and 3 bases, with 11 bases remaining between them. Here the CDR3 DNA reads TGTGCCAGCAGCCCTATGGAGGGGACAGATACGCAGTATTTT. It yields the protein CASSPMEGTDTQYF.

The rearrangement links TRBV7-6 to TRBJ1-5; unclear D gene. Germline lookup yields CDR1 SGHVS and CDR2 FNYEAQ. This CDR3 has 13 amino acids. V shed 1 base and J shed 6 bases, with 7 bases lying between them. The CDR3 loop is CASSLVAGQPQHF. For the CDR3, the DNA is TGTGCCAGCAGCTTAGTCGCAGGTCAGCCCCAGCATTTT.

This chain's CDR3 is CASRPSPNYGYTF. CDR3 DNA: TGCGCCAGCAGACCCAGTCCCAACTATGGCTACACCTTC. The J gene is TRBJ1-2, the V gene TRBV5-1; D is ambiguous. The germline V and J ends were trimmed by 5 bases and 2 bases, with 10 bases remaining between them. Germline CDR1 SGHRS, CDR2 YFSETQ. The CDR3 has 13 amino acids.

The rearrangement links TRBV10-3 to TRBJ2-2, with 7 bases that match TRBD2. CDR1 is ENHRY and CDR2 is SYGVKD in the germline V gene. Trimming removed 10 bases from V and 2 bases from J; junction bases left unmatched: 16. CDR3 length: 17 amino acids. The CDR3 region is CATTRGAGFVNTGELFF. The CDR3 DNA reads TGTGCCACCACCCGGGGAGCGGGGTTTGTCAACACCGGGGAGCTGTTTTTT.

The chain combines TRBV6-1 with TRBJ1-1; D gene unclear. From germline, CDR1 is MNHNS and CDR2 SASEGT. V was cut by 1 base and J by 0 bases, with 6 bases left in between. The CDR3 is 14 amino acids. DNA of the CDR3: TGTGCCAGCAGTGAAGGGCAGTTGAACACTGAAGCTTTCTTT. Residues: CASSEGQLNTEAFF.

The CDR3 loop reads CASTTRTGSYNSPLHF. For the CDR3, the DNA is TGTGCCAGCACCACTCGGACAGGCTCCTATAATTCACCCCTCCACTTT. J is TRBJ1-6 and V is TRBV6-6; 7 nucleotides line up with TRBD1. The CDR3 totals 16 residues. Per germline, CDR1 MNHNY and CDR2 SVGAGI (reference sequence). The ends lost 7 bases at V and 0 bases at J; junction bases unmatched: 6.